What follows are 11 T cell receptor beta chains derived from one specimen sequenced in a study of T cell responses to AZD1222 COVID-19 vaccine. Only in-frame clones appear in the TCRdb table, and some are missing; sequencing was by immunoSEQ multiplex PCR. The sample has about 85,000 clones; almost 90% are singletons. This material consisted of peripheral blood, taken on day 0 of MenACWY control vaccination. The receptor source for this set is an adult in good health.

On this clone: One end of the junction is discordant with germline, which a read error may explain. The chain couples TRBV19 to TRBJ1-3; possible D gene TRBD1, 6 bases. The CDR3 runs to 15 residues. Germline CDR1 and CDR2: LNHDA and SQIVND (reference sequence). CDR3 DNA: TGTGCCAGTAATATATCAGGGGACTCTGGAAACACCATATATTTT. This encodes CASNISGDSGNTIYF.

This clone was picked up one time. This sequence joins TRBV19 and TRBJ2-2; D call uncertain. The CDR3 extends over 17 amino acids. CDR1 is LNHDA, CDR2 SQIVND, per germline (reference sequence). Trimming pared 6 bases from V and 0 bases from J, leaving 17 bases between. CDR3: CASRPSGQVSNTGELFF. The CDR3 DNA is TGTGCCAGTAGACCCTCTGGTCAGGTGTCGAACACCGGGGAGCTGTTTTTT.

For this clone: Other DNA sequences of this sample code for an identical CDR3. The chain joins TRBV9 to TRBJ1-1; D may be TRBD1 (5 bases). V shed 4 bases and J shed 5 bases, with 12 bases lying between them. Germline assignment: CDR1 SGDLS and CDR2 YYNGEE. CDR3 size: 13 residues. The CDR3 DNA sequence: TGTGCCAGCAGCTATGGGGACGGTACTGAAGCTTTCTTT. It is translated as CASSYGDGTEAFF.

This sequence joins TRBV18 and TRBJ1-5; no clear D. The CDR3 contains 14 residues. V gave up 2 bases and J gave up 0 bases, with 5 bases separating them. Germline V gene sequence: CDR1 KGHSH, CDR2 LQKENI. DNA of the CDR3: TGTGCCAGCTCACCAATTCATAGCAATCAGCCCCAGCATTTT. It encodes CASSPIHSNQPQHF. Combining the CDR3 with reference TRBV18 and TRBJ1-5 gives the whole variable domain NAGVMQNPRHLVRRRGQEARLRCSPMKGHSHVYWYRQLPEEGLKFMVYLQKENIIDESGMPKERFSAEFPKEGPSILRIQQVVRGDSAAYFCASSPIHSNQPQHFGDGTRLSIL.

The rearrangement joins TRBV7-2 to TRBJ1-2; D ambiguous. Germline values: CDR1 SGHTA, CDR2 FQGNSA. There are 14 residues in the CDR3. Trimming pared 1 base from V and 5 bases from J, leaving 11 bases between. In DNA, the CDR3 is TGTGCCAGCAGCTTAGACCTAGCTGATTATGGCTACACCTTC. Translated, it gives CASSLDLADYGYTF.

V is TRBV19 and J is TRBJ1-2; TRBD1 agrees at 10 bases. V trimming: 3 bases; J trimming: 4 bases; junction bases outside the gene matches: 5. The CDR3 totals 15 residues. Germline V lookup: CDR1 LNHDA, CDR2 SQIVND (reference sequence). The CDR3 is CASSIGGTGVYGYTF. The CDR3 nucleotides are TGTGCCAGTAGTATTGGAGGGACAGGGGTCTATGGCTACACCTTC.

This clone was counted once. The chain links TRBV4-2 to TRBJ1-2, with 10 bases fitting TRBD1. Germline V gives CDR1 LGHNA, CDR2 YNFKEQ. V shed 4 bases and J 2 bases; nucleotides not matched to a gene: 7. CDR3 size: 16 residues. The CDR3 sequence: CASSPRTGGNNYGYTF. Here the CDR3 DNA reads TGTGCCAGCAGCCCTAGGACAGGGGGAAACAACTATGGCTACACCTTC.

This sequence joins TRBV25-1 and TRBJ1-2; 9 bases are shared with TRBD1. The CDR3 length is 16 residues. V lost 0 bases to trimming and J lost 4 bases; unmatched junction nucleotides: 6. Germline CDR1 is MGHDK and CDR2 is SYGVNS. CDR3: CASSEYSGTGIYGYTF. CDR3 DNA: TGTGCCAGCAGTGAATATTCCGGGACAGGGATCTATGGCTACACCTTC.

J is TRBJ2-3 and V is TRBV28; 11 bases fit TRBD2. This CDR3 spans 16 amino acids. With V trimmed by 6 bases and J by 6 bases, 11 bases remained unmatched. The germline CDR1 and CDR2 sequences are MDHEN and SYDVKM. CDR3 residues: CASSQTSGGFRDTQYF. The CDR3 DNA reads TGTGCCAGCAGCCAAACTAGCGGGGGTTTTAGGGATACGCAGTATTTT.

The genes are TRBV7-8 and TRBJ2-5; the match to TRBD2 covers 15 bases. The CDR3 spans 15 residues. V shed 8 bases, J shed 6 bases, and the junction held 7 bases outside the gene matches. Germline lookup yields CDR1 SGHVS and CDR2 FQNEAQ. DNA of the CDR3: TGTGCCAGCGGGACTAGCGGGGGGTCCAAGAAGACCCAGTACTTC. This gives the protein CASGTSGGSKKTQYF.

J is TRBJ1-5 and V is TRBV7-8; D is ambiguous. Per germline, CDR1 SGHVS and CDR2 FQNEAQ. The CDR3 extends over 15 amino acids. Trimming pared 5 bases from V and 3 bases from J, leaving 14 bases between. CDR3 DNA sequence: TGTGCCAGCAGCCCCGAGAGGCAAATCAATCAGCCCCAGCATTTT. Its translation: CASSPERQINQPQHF.